This TCR beta chain emerged from a study of beta chain features in type 1 diabetes. Findings and caveats of the study: The cDNA sequencing approach could over-represent high-TCR-expressing cells. For patients, the naive, central memory and Treg TCRB repertoires appeared more alike than for healthy donors. Reduced insertions and increased deletions marked VDJ junctions in type 1 diabetes patients. Moderate yet significant TCRB CDR3 shortening was seen in Type 1 diabetes patients in all four CD4+ subsets. In patients and controls equally, PCR might favor templates that are shorter.

With V trimmed by 7 bases and J by 6 bases, 17 bases remained unmatched. Germline V lookup: CDR1 SQVTM, CDR2 ANQGSEA. This CDR3 has 16 amino acids. This clone turned up a few times. No antigen is known for it. The isolated RNA, all of it, was reverse transcribed, so expressed TCRB transcripts were what got sequenced. Sequencing was performed with immunoSEQ multiplex PCR; in TCRdb, only in-frame clones are kept and a portion is missing. The sample shows around 45,000 clones, around 45% of them seen only once. Sequenced: stem cell memory CD4+ T cells from blood. The chain carries TRBV29-1 and TRBJ1-2; 10 nucleotides match TRBD1. This receptor was obtained from a man aged 25-45 years with type 1 diabetes. The CDR3 nucleotides are TGCAGCGCCAGCGGGGGACAGGGGTTCCCGGAAGATGGCTACACCTTC. Translation: CSASGGQGFPEDGYTF.